The text below deals with one TCR beta chain. Its specificity is unknown. Clones were read by immunoSEQ multiplex PCR, and TCRdb kept only the in-frame ones, dropping some. This sample yields 21,000 or so clones, of which 86% are seen a single time; about 2% belongs to the top ten. These data are taken from a study of T cells after posttransplantation cyclophosphamide. Points from the study as a whole: Tissue-infiltrating T cells from skin or gut overlapped little with blood T cells. Recipient CMV seropositivity and CMV reactivation strongly tracked TRB clonality. Donor CD8+ memory clones often dominated recipient blood repertoires at later times.

This CDR3 region has 16 residues. Trimming cost V 4 bases and J 6 bases, with 22 bases left between them. Per the germline V gene, CDR1 is SGHNT and CDR2 is YYREEE (reference sequence). Controls had myeloablative marrow grafts with methotrexate and calcineurin inhibitor, sampled at 1 year. The receptor was derived from a female patient aged 30 to 45 who received an allogeneic stem cell transplant from an unrelated donor, was CMV-positive, and had acute and chronic GVHD. Some T cells may arise from the graft donor. This sequence joins TRBV5-4 and TRBJ2-5, with D possibly TRBD1 on 6 matching bases. The source was PBMCs, collected 350 to 400 days after allogeneic stem cell transplant with calcineurin inhibitor and methotrexate. CDR3 in amino acids: CASSPTGRGRTKTQYF. The CDR3 DNA follows: TGTGCCAGCAGCCCTACCGGCAGGGGAAGGACAAAGACCCAGTACTTC. The whole variable domain, remainder taken from reference TRBV5-4 and TRBJ2-5, is ETGVTQSPTHLIKTRGQQVTLRCSSQSGHNTVSWYQQALGQGPQFIFQYYREEENGRGNFPPRFSGLQFPNYSSELNVNALELDDSALYLCASSPTGRGRTKTQYFGPGTRLLVL.